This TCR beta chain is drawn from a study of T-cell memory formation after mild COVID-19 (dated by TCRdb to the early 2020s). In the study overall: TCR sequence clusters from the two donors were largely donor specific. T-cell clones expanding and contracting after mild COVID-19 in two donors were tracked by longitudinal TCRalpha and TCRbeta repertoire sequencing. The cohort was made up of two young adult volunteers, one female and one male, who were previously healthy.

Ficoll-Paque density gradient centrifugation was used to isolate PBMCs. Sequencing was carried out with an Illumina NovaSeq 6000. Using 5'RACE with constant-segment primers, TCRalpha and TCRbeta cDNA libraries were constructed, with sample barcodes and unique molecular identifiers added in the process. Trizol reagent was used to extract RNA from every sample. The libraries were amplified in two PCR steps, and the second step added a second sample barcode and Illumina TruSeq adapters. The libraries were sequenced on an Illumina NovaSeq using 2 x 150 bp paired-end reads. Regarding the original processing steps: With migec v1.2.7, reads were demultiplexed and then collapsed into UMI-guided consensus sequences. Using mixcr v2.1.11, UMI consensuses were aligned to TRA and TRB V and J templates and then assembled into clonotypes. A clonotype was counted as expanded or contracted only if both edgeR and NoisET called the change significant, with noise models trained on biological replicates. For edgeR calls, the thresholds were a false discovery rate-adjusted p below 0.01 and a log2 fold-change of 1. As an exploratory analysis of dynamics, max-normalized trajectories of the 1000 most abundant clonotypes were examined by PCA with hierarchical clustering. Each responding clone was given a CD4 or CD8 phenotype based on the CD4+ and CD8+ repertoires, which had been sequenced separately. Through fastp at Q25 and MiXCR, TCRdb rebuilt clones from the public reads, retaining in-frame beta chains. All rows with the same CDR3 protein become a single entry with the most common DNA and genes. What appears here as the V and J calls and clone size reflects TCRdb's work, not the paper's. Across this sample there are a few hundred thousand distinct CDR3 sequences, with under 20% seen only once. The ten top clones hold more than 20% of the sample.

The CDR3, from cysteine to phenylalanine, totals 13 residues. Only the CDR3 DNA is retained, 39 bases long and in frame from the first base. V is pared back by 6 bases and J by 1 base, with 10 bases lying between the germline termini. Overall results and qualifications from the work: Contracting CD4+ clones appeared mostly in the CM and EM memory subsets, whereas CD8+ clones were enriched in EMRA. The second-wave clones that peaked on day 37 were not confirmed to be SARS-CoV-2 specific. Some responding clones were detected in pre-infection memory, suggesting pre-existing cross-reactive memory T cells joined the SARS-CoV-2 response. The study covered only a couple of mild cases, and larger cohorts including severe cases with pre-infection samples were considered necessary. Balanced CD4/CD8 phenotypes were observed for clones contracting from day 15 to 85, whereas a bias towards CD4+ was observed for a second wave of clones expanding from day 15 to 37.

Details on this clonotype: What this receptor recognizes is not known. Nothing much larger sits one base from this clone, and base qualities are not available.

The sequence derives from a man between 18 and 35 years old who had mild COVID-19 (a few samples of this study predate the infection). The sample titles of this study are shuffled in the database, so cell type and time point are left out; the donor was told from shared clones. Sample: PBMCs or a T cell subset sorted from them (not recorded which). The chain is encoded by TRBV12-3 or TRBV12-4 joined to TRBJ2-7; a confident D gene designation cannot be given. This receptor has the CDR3 CASRVAGSYEQYF. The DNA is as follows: TGTGCCAGCAGGGTCGCCGGATCCTACGAGCAGTACTTC.